This passage covers 5 T cell receptor beta chains from one sample sequenced in a study of T cells in localized non-small cell lung cancer. Libraries were prepared by immunoSEQ multiplex PCR; TCRdb keeps only in-frame clonotypes and omits some of them. The sample has 25,000 to 35,000 clones; roughly 80% are singletons. This specimen was peripheral blood mononuclear cells, taken before any cancer treatment. The receptors were gathered from a man between 35 and 75 years old with stage III lung adenocarcinoma.

The chain combines TRBV28 with TRBJ2-7, with 8 bases that match TRBD2. This CDR3 has 14 residues. Per the germline V gene, CDR1 is MDHEN and CDR2 is SYDVKM. J lost 2 bases, V lost 5 bases, and 5 bases had no gene match. In DNA form, the CDR3 reads TGTGCCAGCAGTCGCGGACTAGCTCCCTACGAGCAGTACTTC. This gives the protein CASSRGLAPYEQYF.

The CDR3 sequence: CAWSQEGSGAQYF. As DNA, the CDR3 is TGTGCCTGGAGTCAGGAGGGATCGGGGGCGCAGTATTTT. The chain recombines TRBV30 with TRBJ2-3; D is possibly TRBD2 (6 bases). CDR1 is GTSNPN, CDR2 SVGIG, per germline (reference sequence). This CDR3 contains 13 residues. V was cut by 2 bases and J by 10 bases, with 16 bases left in between.

This CDR3 is CASSLRGLEAGANVLTF. The CDR3 coding sequence is TGCGCCAGCAGCTTGAGGGGGCTGGAGGCAGGGGCCAACGTCCTGACTTTC. The chain joins TRBV5-1 to TRBJ2-6, with TRBD1 identical over 7 bases. The germline gives CDR1 SGHRS, CDR2 YFSETQ. This CDR3 has 17 amino acids. With 1 base clipped from V and 4 bases from J, the junction kept 8 bases outside the gene matches.

The rearrangement uses TRBV2 and TRBJ2-1; D not certain. Trimming removed 6 bases at V and 0 bases at J, with 3 bases between. This CDR3 has 12 amino acids. Germline CDR1 SNHLY, CDR2 FYNNEI. The CDR3 reads CASRVSYNEQFF. In DNA form, the CDR3 reads TGTGCCAGCAGGGTCTCCTACAATGAGCAGTTCTTC.

The rearrangement links TRBV2 to TRBJ2-7; 8 bases fit TRBD2. This CDR3 has 13 amino acids. The junction had 8 bases not matched to a gene; V was cut back by 7 bases and J by 6 bases. Germline values: CDR1 SNHLY, CDR2 FYNNEI. The chain's CDR3 is CASKPGGPGEQYV. In DNA form, the CDR3 reads TGTGCCAGCAAACCGGGGGGGCCCGGCGAGCAGTACGTC.